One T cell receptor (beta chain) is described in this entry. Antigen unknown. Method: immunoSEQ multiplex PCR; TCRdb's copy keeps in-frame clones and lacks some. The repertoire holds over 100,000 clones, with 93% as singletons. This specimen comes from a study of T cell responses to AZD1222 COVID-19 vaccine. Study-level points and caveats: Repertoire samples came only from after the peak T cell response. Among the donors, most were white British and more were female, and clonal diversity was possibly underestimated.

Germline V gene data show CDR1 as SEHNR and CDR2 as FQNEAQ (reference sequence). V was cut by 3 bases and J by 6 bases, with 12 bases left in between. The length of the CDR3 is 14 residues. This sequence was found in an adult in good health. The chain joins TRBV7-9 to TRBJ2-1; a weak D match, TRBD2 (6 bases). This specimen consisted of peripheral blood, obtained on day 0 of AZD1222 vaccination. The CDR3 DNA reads TGTGCCAGCAGCTTTGGGGCGGAGGGCAATGAGCAGTTCTTC. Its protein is CASSFGAEGNEQFF.